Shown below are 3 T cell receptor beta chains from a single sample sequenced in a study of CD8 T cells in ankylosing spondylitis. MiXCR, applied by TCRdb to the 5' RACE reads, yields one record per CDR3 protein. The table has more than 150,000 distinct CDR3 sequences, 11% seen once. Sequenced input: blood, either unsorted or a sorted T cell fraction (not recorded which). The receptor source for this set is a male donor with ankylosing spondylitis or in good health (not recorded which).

CDR3 nucleotide sequence: TGCGCCAGCAGCTTGGGGCTAGCGGCGTCGTTATCCTACGAGCAGTACTTC. Protein product: CASSLGLAASLSYEQYF. The chain employs TRBV5-1 and TRBJ2-7; 7 nucleotides match TRBD2. CDR1 is SGHRS, CDR2 YFSETQ, per germline. The trim removed 0 bases at V and 1 base at J, leaving 10 bases unmatched. The CDR3 length is 17 residues.

CDR3 bases: TGTGCCAGCAGTTTTCGGCCCTCTAGCACAGATACGCAGTATTTT. Translation gives CASSFRPSSTDTQYF. This chain joins TRBV12-3 or TRBV12-4 and TRBJ2-3; D ambiguous. This CDR3 spans 15 amino acids. V lost 3 bases and J 0 bases, leaving 10 bases between the germline ends.

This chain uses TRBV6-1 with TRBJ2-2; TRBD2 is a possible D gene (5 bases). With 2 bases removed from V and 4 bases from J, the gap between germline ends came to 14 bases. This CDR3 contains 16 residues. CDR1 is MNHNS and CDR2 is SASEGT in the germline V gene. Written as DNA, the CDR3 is TGTGCCAGCAGTGAATTCCCGGGATACCTCACCGGGGAGCTGTTTTTT. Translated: CASSEFPGYLTGELFF.